The 27 T cell receptor beta chains presented below share a single source sample, sequenced in a study of blood T cell repertoires in COVID-19. The repertoire was sequenced with immunoSEQ multiplex PCR; TCRdb's copy has only in-frame clones and lacks some. There are 100,000 to 110,000 clones in the sample; approximately 90% occur only once, and 2% to 2.5% lies in the top ten. Sequenced: peripheral blood. These receptors were taken from a man aged 50 to 59 with active COVID-19.

This rearrangement joins TRBV7-6 to TRBJ2-5; 10 nucleotides line up with TRBD2. This CDR3 spans 15 amino acids. J was trimmed by 5 bases and V by 0 bases; bases with no gene match: 3. Germline lookup yields CDR1 SGHVS and CDR2 FNYEAQ. The CDR3 loop reads CASSLAKTSGETQYF. The DNA of the CDR3 is TGTGCCAGCAGCTTAGCTAAGACTAGCGGGGAGACCCAGTACTTC.

The chain recombines TRBV7-2 with TRBJ1-4, with D perhaps matching TRBD1 (5 bases). This CDR3 is built from 15 residues. Germline CDR1 and CDR2: SGHTA and FQGNSA. The V gene lost 4 bases and the J gene lost 5 bases, with 14 bases spanning the gap. The CDR3: CASSWGTGTNEKLFF. As DNA, the CDR3 is TGTGCCAGCAGCTGGGGCACAGGTACGAATGAAAAACTGTTTTTT.

This clone was recorded once. The V gene is TRBV2, the J gene TRBJ2-1, with a tentative D call TRBD1 (6 bases). CDR3 length equals 13 residues. V gave up 4 bases and J gave up 4 bases, with 8 bases separating them. From germline, CDR1 is SNHLY and CDR2 FYNNEI. CDR3 DNA sequence: TGTGCCAGCAGTGCAGGGGTTTACAATGAGCAGTTCTTC. It encodes CASSAGVYNEQFF.

This chain connects TRBV10-3 to TRBJ1-6; possible D gene TRBD1, 6 bases. This CDR3 contains 15 residues. Germline CDR1 is ENHRY and CDR2 is SYGVKD. V shed 4 bases and J shed 5 bases, with 12 bases lying between them. Written as DNA, the CDR3 is TGTGCCATCAGTGGACCGGGACACAATAATTCACCCCTCCACTTT. It encodes CAISGPGHNNSPLHF.

The V and J genes are TRBV11-2 and TRBJ2-3; D is ambiguous. Germline V gene lookup returns CDR1 SGHAT and CDR2 FQNNGV. The CDR3 length is 15 residues. Trimming shortened V by 1 base and J by 2 bases, and 10 bases separated the two germline ends. CDR3 sequence: CASSLGTASTDTQYF. DNA of the CDR3: TGTGCCAGCAGCTTAGGTACAGCCTCCACAGATACGCAGTATTTT.

The rearrangement joins TRBV30 to TRBJ2-3; a possible D gene is TRBD1 (6 bases). CDR3 length: 15 residues. Germline CDR1 reads GTSNPN; CDR2 reads SVGIG (reference sequence). Trimming cost V 0 bases and J 2 bases, with 12 bases left between them. CDR3 amino acids: CAWSVQGGHTDTQYF. The CDR3 DNA is TGTGCCTGGAGTGTACAAGGGGGACACACAGATACGCAGTATTTT.

This clone was picked up one time. The chain links TRBV11-3 to TRBJ1-4; D is uncertain. V was trimmed by 1 base and J by 0 bases, leaving 15 bases between them. Germline V gene lookup returns CDR1 SGHNT and CDR2 YENEEA. The CDR3 is 18 amino acids. The CDR3 reads CASSLGYLSTPTNEKLFF. Written as DNA, the CDR3 is TGTGCCAGCAGCTTAGGGTACCTTTCTACTCCAACTAATGAAAAACTGTTTTTT.

Notes on this clone: This sample includes further DNA sequences coding for the same CDR3. The genes are TRBV11-3 and TRBJ1-3; D is possibly TRBD1 (5 bases). CDR3 length: 16 amino acids. CDR1 SGHNT and CDR2 YENEEA come from the germline V gene. Trimming left V 0 bases short and J 0 bases short, with 9 bases between. The CDR3 DNA follows: TGTGCCAGCAGCTTAGATACGGGACTCTCTGGAAACACCATATATTTT. The encoded protein is CASSLDTGLSGNTIYF. Filled out from reference TRBV11-3 and TRBJ1-3, the complete variable domain reads EAGVVQSPRYKIIEKKQPVAFWCNPISGHNTLYWYLQNLGQGPELLIRYENEEAVDDSQLPKDRFSAERLKGVDSTLKIQPAELGDSAVYLCASSLDTGLSGNTIYFGEGSWLTVV.

The chain couples TRBV10-3 to TRBJ2-7, with D hard to call. The CDR3 length is 14 residues. Germline V gene sequence: CDR1 ENHRY, CDR2 SYGVKD. V lost 10 bases to trimming and J lost 0 bases, with 16 bases between them. Written as DNA, the CDR3 is TGTGCCACCCGGGTAAAAGAAAACTCCTACGAGCAGTACTTC. Translating it yields CATRVKENSYEQYF.

The rearrangement joins TRBV5-6 to TRBJ1-2; a possible D gene is TRBD1 (5 bases). Germline V lookup: CDR1 SGHDT, CDR2 YYEEEE. Trimming removed 4 bases at V and 4 bases at J, with 14 bases between. The CDR3 is made up of 14 amino acids. CDR3 in DNA: TGTGCCAGCAGCCTCGGGACTTCGGGCTATGGCTACACCTTC. Translated: CASSLGTSGYGYTF.

The chain couples TRBV27 to TRBJ2-7; 11 bases match TRBD2. The CDR3 is 17 residues long. The V segment lost 6 bases and the J segment 1 base; nucleotides outside the gene matches: 11. Germline V gene data show CDR1 as MNHEY and CDR2 as SMNVEV (reference sequence). CDR3 coding DNA: TGTGCCAGCAGCCTAACTCAGGGACTAGCGGTGTCCTACGAGCAGTACGTC. Translating it yields CASSLTQGLAVSYEQYV.

The V and J genes are TRBV5-4 and TRBJ1-1, with TRBD1 matching over 7 bases. CDR3 length: 17 residues. Germline CDR1 and CDR2: SGHNT and YYREEE (reference sequence). V dropped 0 bases and J dropped 5; count of bases not matched to a gene: 13. In DNA form, the CDR3 reads TGTGCCAGCAGCTTGGTGAAGACAGGGTCTTTTAAAACTGAAGCTTTCTTT. This gives the protein CASSLVKTGSFKTEAFF.

The chain couples TRBV3-1 (or the pseudogene TRBV3-2) to TRBJ2-5; 14 bases fit TRBD2. The V gene's germline CDR1 is LGHDT and CDR2 YNNKEL (reference sequence). V dropped 2 bases and J dropped 4; count of bases not matched to a gene: 9. The CDR3 runs to 18 residues. This CDR3 reads CASSQPTSGRAGGETQYF. The DNA for the CDR3 is TGTGCCAGCAGCCAACCGACTAGCGGGAGGGCCGGAGGAGAGACCCAGTACTTC.

The chain is built from TRBV7-2 and TRBJ2-1, with 9 bases lining up with TRBD2. The CDR3 is 15 amino acids. After removal of 4 bases from V and 9 bases from J, the junction contained 10 bases not matched to a gene. CDR1 and CDR2 from the germline V gene are SGHTA and FQGNSA. DNA for the CDR3: TGTGCCAGCAGCTCCGTAGCGGGAGTATCGGTTGAGCAGTTCTTC. It yields the protein CASSSVAGVSVEQFF.

This clone was counted a single time. The CDR3 nucleotides read TGTGCCAGCAGTTCCCCGATACGGGGGACTGAAGCTTTCTTT. The encoded protein is CASSSPIRGTEAFF. The rearrangement links TRBV27 to TRBJ1-1; perhaps TRBD1 as D (5 bases). V lost 4 bases, J lost 5 bases, and 14 bases lay in between. CDR3 length: 14 residues. The germline CDR1 and CDR2 sequences are MNHEY and SMNVEV (reference sequence).

In DNA form, the CDR3 reads TGTGCCAGCAGCTTAGGAGTTACAGTCTATGGCTACACCTTC. Translating it yields CASSLGVTVYGYTF. The V and J genes are TRBV11-2 and TRBJ1-2; D ambiguous. Trimming shortened V by 1 base and J by 4 bases, and 10 bases separated the two germline ends. This CDR3 is 14 amino acids long. Germline V gives CDR1 SGHAT, CDR2 FQNNGV.

This chain uses TRBV9 with TRBJ1-1; no clear D gene. Germline CDR1 reads SGDLS; CDR2 reads YYNGEE. CDR3 length equals 14 residues. V was pared by 3 bases and J by 0 bases, with 9 bases between. The CDR3 DNA is TGTGCCAGCAGCGCCGGACTCCTGAACACTGAAGCTTTCTTT. Encoded protein: CASSAGLLNTEAFF.

This sequence joins TRBV11-3 and TRBJ2-7; D possibly corresponds to TRBD2 (5 bases). The CDR3 is 12 amino acids. Germline V gene data show CDR1 as SGHNT and CDR2 as YENEEA. The V end lost 2 bases, the J end lost 6 bases, and 8 bases lay between the germline ends. The CDR3 DNA is TGTGCCAGCAGCTTATACAGCGGCGAGCAGTACGTC. Protein: CASSLYSGEQYV.

The chain carries TRBV7-8 and TRBJ1-5; 8 bases align to TRBD1. V shed 8 bases, J shed 2 bases, and the junction held 11 bases outside the gene matches. The CDR3 is 16 residues long. Germline loops: CDR1 SGHVS, CDR2 FQNEAQ. The DNA for the CDR3 is TGTGCCAGCGGACCAGACAGGGGCAGGGGCAATCAGCCCCAGCATTTT. Its translation is CASGPDRGRGNQPQHF.

This clone was counted a few times. The chain's CDR3 is CASSEGQLTMNTEAFF. In DNA form, the CDR3 reads TGTGCCAGCAGTGAAGGACAGCTAACTATGAACACTGAAGCTTTCTTT. The chain uses TRBV6-1 and TRBJ1-1; TRBD1 might be the D (5 bases). V gave up 1 base and J gave up 0 bases, with 12 bases separating them. Germline CDR1 MNHNS, CDR2 SASEGT. CDR3 length equals 16 residues.

This clone was found a few times. The chain couples TRBV7-9 to TRBJ2-1; tentative D call: TRBD2 (6 bases). V lost 6 bases and J 5 bases, leaving 11 bases between the germline ends. This CDR3 region has 13 residues. Germline V gene sequence: CDR1 SEHNR, CDR2 FQNEAQ (reference sequence). CDR3 DNA sequence: TGTGCCAGCAGGTGGGACTCTAACAATGAGCAGTTCTTC. Protein product: CASRWDSNNEQFF.

This clone was found a few times. This sequence joins TRBV7-9 and TRBJ2-7; TRBD1 matches at 11 bases. This CDR3 region has 15 residues. V lost 1 base to trimming and J lost 7 bases; unmatched junction nucleotides: 6. The V gene's germline CDR1 is SEHNR and CDR2 FQNEAQ (reference sequence). Here the CDR3 reads CASSLVGQGAREQYF. Written as DNA, the CDR3 is TGTGCCAGCAGCTTAGTCGGACAGGGGGCGCGGGAGCAGTACTTC.

The chain employs TRBV2 and TRBJ2-7; D possibly corresponds to TRBD2 (6 bases). Germline V lookup: CDR1 SNHLY, CDR2 FYNNEI. This CDR3 has 18 amino acids. Between the trimmed V and J ends, which lost 7 bases and 3 bases, there was a span of 28 bases. CDR3: CASNPGPAGLAPFYEQYV. DNA for the CDR3: TGTGCCAGCAACCCGGGCCCCGCGGGGCTAGCGCCTTTCTACGAGCAGTACGTC.

This chain connects TRBV5-1 to TRBJ2-5; 11 nucleotides line up with TRBD1. After removal of 3 bases from V and 6 bases from J, the junction contained 4 bases not matched to a gene. This CDR3 spans 14 amino acids. Germline loops: CDR1 SGHRS, CDR2 YFSETQ. Here the CDR3 DNA reads TGCGCCAGCAGCTCTGGACAGGGGGCCAAGACCCAGTACTTC. This gives the protein CASSSGQGAKTQYF.

The chain carries TRBV7-2 and TRBJ2-1; 8 bases fit TRBD2. The CDR3 loop spans 15 amino acids. Trimming at V came to 1 base and at J to 4 bases, leaving 3 bases not matched to a gene. Germline values: CDR1 SGHTA, CDR2 FQGNSA. CDR3 in DNA: TGTGCCAGCAGCTTAGTAGCGGGACAATACAATGAGCAGTTCTTC. Amino acids: CASSLVAGQYNEQFF.

J is TRBJ2-1 and V is TRBV6-5; maybe TRBD2 (6 bases). Germline lookup yields CDR1 MNHEY and CDR2 SVGAGI. The V end was cut by 5 bases, the J end by 6 bases, with 14 bases between. The CDR3 covers 14 residues. The CDR3 nucleotides are TGTGCCAGCAGTCTCTTTAGCGGTCCCAATGAGCAGTTCTTC. Its translation is CASSLFSGPNEQFF.

The V call is TRBV6-2 or TRBV6-3, the J call TRBJ1-2, with D unresolved. CDR3 length: 13 amino acids. Trimming took off 2 bases at V and 5 bases at J, with 9 bases between the two ends. Germline V gene lookup returns CDR1 MNHEY and CDR2 SVGEGT. The CDR3 region is CASSYQVEYGYTF. CDR3 in DNA: TGTGCCAGCAGTTACCAGGTAGAATATGGCTACACCTTC.